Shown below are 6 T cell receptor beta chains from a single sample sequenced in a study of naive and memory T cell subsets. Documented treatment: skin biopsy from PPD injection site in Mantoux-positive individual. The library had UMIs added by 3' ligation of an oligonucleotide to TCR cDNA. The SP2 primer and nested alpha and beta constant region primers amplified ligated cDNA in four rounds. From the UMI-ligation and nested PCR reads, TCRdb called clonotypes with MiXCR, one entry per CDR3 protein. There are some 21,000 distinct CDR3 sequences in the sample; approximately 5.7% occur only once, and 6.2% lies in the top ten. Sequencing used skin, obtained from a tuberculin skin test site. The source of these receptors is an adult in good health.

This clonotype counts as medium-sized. CDR3 nucleotides: TGTGCCAGCAGCTTACAGGGTGGCGATGAGCAGTTCTTC. Its protein is CASSLQGGDEQFF. The genes are TRBV7-9 and TRBJ2-1, with a tentative D call TRBD1 (5 bases). The CDR3 runs 13 residues. Germline values: CDR1 SEHNR, CDR2 FQNEAQ (reference sequence). V dropped 2 bases and J dropped 8 bases, with 10 bases sitting between them. Full variable domain (remainder filled in from reference TRBV7-9 and TRBJ2-1): DTGVSQNPRHKITKRGQNVTFRCDPISEHNRLYWYRQTLGQGPEFLTYFQNEAQLEKSRLLSDRFSAERPKGSFSTLEIQRTEQGDSAMYLCASSLQGGDEQFFGPGTRLTVL.

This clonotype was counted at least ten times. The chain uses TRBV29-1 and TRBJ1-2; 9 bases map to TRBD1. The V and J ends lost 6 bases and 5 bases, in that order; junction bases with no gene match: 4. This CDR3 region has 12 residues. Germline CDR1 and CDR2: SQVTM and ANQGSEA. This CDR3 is CSVETGGYGYTF. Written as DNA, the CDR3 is TGCAGCGTCGAGACAGGGGGATATGGCTACACCTTC.

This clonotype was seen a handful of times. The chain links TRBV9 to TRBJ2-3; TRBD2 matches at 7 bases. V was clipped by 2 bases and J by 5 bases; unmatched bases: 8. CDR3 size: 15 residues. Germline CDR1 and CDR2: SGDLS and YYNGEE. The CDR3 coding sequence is TGTGCCAGCAGCGTTGGGGGAGGGGAAGGAGATACGCAGTATTTT. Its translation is CASSVGGGEGDTQYF.

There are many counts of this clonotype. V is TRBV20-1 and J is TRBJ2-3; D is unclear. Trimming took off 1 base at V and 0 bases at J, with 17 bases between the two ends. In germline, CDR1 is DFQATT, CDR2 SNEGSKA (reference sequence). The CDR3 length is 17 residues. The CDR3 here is CSARVPGSAVSTDTQYF. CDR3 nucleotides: TGCAGTGCTAGAGTCCCTGGGTCCGCGGTTAGCACAGATACGCAGTATTTT.

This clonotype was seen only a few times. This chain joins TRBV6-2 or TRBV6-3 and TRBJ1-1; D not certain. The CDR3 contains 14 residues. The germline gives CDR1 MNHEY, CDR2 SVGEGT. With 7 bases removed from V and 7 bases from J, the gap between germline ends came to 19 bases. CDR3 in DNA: TGTGCCAGCAACTTTGACACCCGCGCCTTTGAAGCTTTCTTT. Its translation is CASNFDTRAFEAFF.

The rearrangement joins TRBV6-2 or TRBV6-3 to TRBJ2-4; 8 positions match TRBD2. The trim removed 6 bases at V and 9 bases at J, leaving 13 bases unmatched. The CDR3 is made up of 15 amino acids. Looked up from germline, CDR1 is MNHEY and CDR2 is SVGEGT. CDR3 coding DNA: TGTGCCAGCAGACAGCGGGGGACACTAGGTGGCATTCAGTACTTC. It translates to CASRQRGTLGGIQYF.